Following are 8 T cell receptor beta chains from one sample sequenced in a study of blood T cell repertoires in COVID-19. TCRdb's table, derived via immunoSEQ multiplex PCR, lists solely in-frame clones and lacks some. The table shows roughly 35,000 clones, with around 80% occurring only once. What was sequenced was peripheral blood. The receptors shown here come from a man aged 65-85 years with acute or convalescent COVID-19.

This chain uses TRBV6-5 with TRBJ1-5; TRBD1 matches at 9 bases. Germline V gene sequence: CDR1 MNHEY, CDR2 SVGAGI. The junction had 7 bases not matched to a gene; V was cut back by 7 bases and J by 6 bases. There are 14 residues in the CDR3. The CDR3: CASNPDRGGQPQHF. The CDR3 nucleotides are TGTGCCAGCAATCCGGACAGGGGAGGTCAGCCCCAGCATTTT.

This rearrangement joins TRBV7-9 to TRBJ2-5; D not resolved. The ends were cut back, 8 bases at V and 0 bases at J, with 13 bases in the middle. This CDR3 is 14 amino acids long. CDR1 is SEHNR and CDR2 is FQNEAQ in the germline V gene (reference sequence). CDR3 residues: CASGPSQDQETQYF. CDR3 nucleotide sequence: TGTGCCAGCGGGCCATCCCAGGACCAAGAGACCCAGTACTTC.

This rearrangement joins TRBV7-2 to TRBJ1-3; 8 bases agree with TRBD1. This CDR3 contains 13 residues. J was trimmed by 8 bases and V by 5 bases; bases with no gene match: 5. Per germline, CDR1 SGHTA and CDR2 FQGNSA. In DNA, the CDR3 is TGTGCCAGCAGCCCCCAGACAGGGGACACCATATATTTT. Translating it yields CASSPQTGDTIYF.

The chain recombines TRBV28 with TRBJ1-4; no definite D call. The V gene lost 10 bases and the J gene lost 11 bases, with 17 bases spanning the gap. The CDR3 loop spans 12 amino acids. Germline CDR1 MDHEN, CDR2 SYDVKM. The DNA for the CDR3 is TGTGCCACCCAGGAGGAGGTTTCGAAACTGTTTTTT. Translated, it gives CATQEEVSKLFF. The complete variable domain, with remaining parts taken from reference TRBV28 and TRBJ1-4, reads DVKVTQSSRYLVKRTGEKVFLECVQDMDHENMFWYRQDPGLGLRLIYFSYDVKMKEKGDIPEGYSVSREKKERFSLILESASTNQTSMYLCATQEEVSKLFFGSGTQLSVL.

The V and J genes are TRBV5-1 and TRBJ2-1, with 16 bases identical to TRBD2. Germline V gene sequence: CDR1 SGHRS, CDR2 YFSETQ. V was pared by 3 bases and J by 7 bases, with 7 bases of the junction left unmatched. The CDR3 covers 17 residues. CDR3 in DNA: TGCGCCAGCAGCTCGGGACTAGCGGGAGGGTGGGGGAATGAGCAGTTCTTC. Translation gives CASSSGLAGGWGNEQFF.

The chain employs TRBV29-1 and TRBJ1-1; 8 bases are a match to TRBD1. CDR1 SQVTM and CDR2 ANQGSEA come from the germline V gene. The length of the CDR3 is 17 residues. The V and J ends lost 5 bases and 6 bases, in that order; junction bases with no gene match: 20. The CDR3 nucleotides are TGCAGCGTTACCCAGGGGGCTCGGGCACTGACGTGGGCTGAAGCTTTCTTT. Translating gives CSVTQGARALTWAEAFF.

The J gene is TRBJ2-5, the V gene TRBV9; perhaps TRBD2 as D (6 bases). The CDR3 contains 15 residues. Looked up from germline, CDR1 is SGDLS and CDR2 is YYNGEE. Trimming shortened V by 1 base and J by 1 base, and 11 bases separated the two germline ends. CDR3 protein: CASSVLLGGQETQYF. DNA for the CDR3: TGTGCCAGCAGCGTACTCCTGGGGGGCCAAGAGACCCAGTACTTC.

CDR3 residues: CASRVAGVYEQYF. As DNA, the CDR3 is TGTGCCAGCCGGGTAGCGGGAGTCTACGAGCAGTACTTC. This chain links TRBV14 with TRBJ2-7; 9 nucleotides line up with TRBD2. Germline CDR1 reads SGHDN; CDR2 reads FVKESK. The CDR3 loop spans 13 amino acids. V was clipped by 8 bases and J by 3 bases; unmatched bases: 5.